This T cell receptor beta chain comes out of a study of blood T cell repertoires in COVID-19 (dated by TCRdb to the early 2020s). About the study as a whole: Collaborator samples came from the United States, Italy and Spain and covered acute and convalescent phases of COVID-19. The prospective study material was composed of cDNA or gDNA derived from T cells, B-cell-depleted T cells, or PBMCs. Subjects who had been exposed to COVID-19, were actively infected with it, or had recovered from it provided the deeply sampled blood TCRbeta repertoires that made up the dataset. The repertoires were made available in a free public database intended to serve as a resource for research on the immune response to SARS-CoV-2. Samples came from the ongoing ImmuneRACE study (first 160 participants) plus 1,254 subjects from 6 global collaborators. The sample metadata nearly always contained a de-identified subject ID, COVID-19 status, age in years and sex. Where HLA class I and class II types were available, the types were taken from metadata supplied by the sample provider, not from assay-based typing. Broader findings and caveats from the paper: The amount of clinical and demographic metadata varied by source and participant and was provided uncurated.

This clone showed up just once. Its antigen remains unidentified. Base qualities are not recorded, but no much larger clone differs from it by a single base. Enrolling through a virtual design, the prospective study's participants ranged in age from roughly 18 to 89 years and lived across 24 United States geographic areas. To assign participants to cohorts, the prospective study relied on clinical history that participants themselves reported in a screening survey and a study questionnaire. Mobile phlebotomists in the prospective study collected whole blood, serum and a nasopharyngeal or oropharyngeal swab from every participant. Over a roughly 2-month period, participants in the prospective study had the option of providing additional blood draws and questionnaires. Prospective study blood samples were shipped either frozen or at room temperature before DNA extraction. The immunoSEQ Assay, a bias-controlled multiplex PCR, was used to amplify TCRbeta CDR3 regions from genomic DNA. In the source study's methods: Within the assay, amplification of reference gene primers was used to estimate how many nucleated cells each sample contained. Sequence reads were collapsed and filtered to measure the absolute abundance of every unique TCRbeta CDR3 rearrangement. For each sample, productive Simpson clonality was calculated by taking the square root of Simpson's diversity index across productive rearrangements. The immuneACCESS repertoire file appears here via TCRdb, limited to in-frame rearrangements. These files lack a portion of the clones; in checked studies, under half of the deficit traces to unresolved V genes, and the cause of the others is not known. The D gene and trimming were derived from the DNA, and the V and J assignments and clone size from that table. In this sample the table shows 470,000 or so clones, roughly nine tenths of which occur a single time. Roughly 2% of the sample is in the top ten clones.

The germline V gene supplies CDR1 SGHNT and CDR2 YENEEA. V is cut by 0 bases and J by 4 bases, and the space between the germline ends is 10 bases. Measured from the cysteine to the phenylalanine, the CDR3 is 15 residues long. Of the read, only the CDR3 DNA is kept; its 45 bases are in frame from base 1. The receptor was derived from a woman under 30 with acute COVID-19. The rearranged segments are TRBV11-3 and TRBJ2-1; D gene: possibly TRBD2, on 6 matching bases. The sequenced sample was PBMCs or T cells enriched from blood (not recorded which). The CDR3 sequence is CASSLEGTSYNEQFF. The DNA sequence reads TGTGCCAGCAGCTTAGAAGGGACTTCTTACAATGAGCAGTTCTTC.